This T cell receptor (beta chain) appears in the sequencing data of a study of T cell repertoires in ileal Crohn's disease. About the study: Postoperative therapy was given to about half: some eleven thiopurines, some 18 anti-TNF agents.

Trimming shortened V by 4 bases and J by 5 bases, and 11 bases separated the two germline ends. Per germline, CDR1 SNHLY and CDR2 FYNNEI. The CDR3 sequence is 13 residues long. Per sample, roughly 0.45 micrograms of biopsy DNA were TCRB immunosequenced. Clones were read by immunoSEQ multiplex PCR, and TCRdb kept only the in-frame ones, dropping some. The table shows tens of thousands of clones, with roughly 81% occurring only once. The receptor's source is an adult with Crohn's disease. Sequencing used ileal tissue. V and J are TRBV2 and TRBJ1-2; D not resolved. The CDR3 DNA follows: TGTGCCAGCAGTGCGGGCGGAGGGTATGGCTACACCTTC. This codes for CASSAGGGYGYTF.